This T cell receptor beta chain was profiled in a study of T cells after yellow fever vaccination. Study information: Fractions with few cells were prepared using SMART-Seq v4 Ultra Low Input. Study-wide results and limits: The study re-detected most primary-vaccination clones after the booster (nearly 97% CD4, 80% to 90% CD8).

This CDR3 is built from 14 residues. V dropped 5 bases and J dropped 6 bases, with 14 bases sitting between them. A 5'RACE template-switching step, the method used to make TCR cDNA, added a universal primer site and UMIs. TCRdb reanalysed the 5' RACE reads using MiXCR and keeps one entry per CDR3 protein. The repertoire includes approximately 610,000 distinct CDR3 sequences, about a sixth of them detected once, and 17% sits in the top ten. About this clonotype: Its antigen remains unidentified.

The material sequenced was PBMCs, taken 5 to 6 days after the first yellow fever vaccination. This chain links TRBV12-3 or TRBV12-4 with TRBJ1-5; D is unresolved. This clonotype originated in a man aged 18 to 35 who received the YFV17D yellow fever vaccine. This chain's CDR3 is CASSAVGFGQPQHF. CDR3 bases: TGTGCCAGCAGTGCCGTAGGGTTCGGTCAGCCCCAGCATTTT.